A single sample gave rise to the 2 T cell receptor beta chains below, sequenced in a study of blood T cell repertoires in COVID-19. TCRdb keeps only in-frame clones here, not all; method: immunoSEQ multiplex PCR. The profile shows approximately 250,000 clones, roughly 84% of them singletons. The sequencing sample was made of peripheral blood. The origin of the receptors is a man aged 40-50 years with acute or convalescent COVID-19.

The chain couples TRBV28 to TRBJ1-3; no clear D gene. The germline V and J ends were trimmed by 7 bases and 3 bases, with 13 bases remaining between them. Germline CDR1 and CDR2: MDHEN and SYDVKM. This CDR3 region has 14 residues. CDR3 sequence: CASNGRFGGNTIYF. The CDR3 region has the DNA TGTGCCAGCAATGGGAGGTTCGGTGGAAACACCATATATTTT.

The V and J genes are TRBV7-9 and TRBJ2-7; 8 bases agree with TRBD1. Germline trimming cut 3 bases from V and 2 bases from J; bases unmatched to any gene: 3. CDR3 length equals 14 residues. CDR1 and CDR2 (germline): SEHNR, FQNEAQ (reference sequence). Here the CDR3 DNA reads TGTGCCAGCAGCTTCGGGACAGGTCCCTACGAGCAGTACTTC. Translated, it gives CASSFGTGPYEQYF.